This is a list of T cell receptor beta chains from one sample in a study of CD8+CD57+ T cells in acquired aplastic anemia. A single record per CDR3 protein comes from TCRdb applying MiXCR to the reads. The sample lists roughly 200,000 distinct CDR3 sequences, more than 60% occurring once. Sequenced input: sorted CD4+, CD8+, or CD8+CD57+ T cells (not recorded which) from PBMCs. The receptor set was obtained from a human donor with aplastic anemia. CDR3s include the opening cysteine and the closing phenylalanine or tryptophan. A D gene is named only where the DNA matches it firmly. For some rows the clone size is stated as once, few or many, or as a class when expanded; others skip it.

clone_size d_call j_call v_call cdr3_aa cdr3_nt
NA NA TRBJ2-7 TRBV9 CASSVGRLAYSYEQYF TGTGCCAGCAGCGTAGGTAGGCTAGCGTATTCCTACGAGCAGTACTTC
NA TRBD1 TRBJ2-7 TRBV7-3 CASSQGATGEQYF TGCGCCAGCAGCCAAGGTGCGACAGGGGAGCAGTACTTC
NA TRBD1 TRBJ2-2 TRBV7-2 CASRPTGTGGYTGELFF TGTGCCAGCAGGCCTACCGGGACAGGGGGCTACACCGGGGAGCTGTTTTTT
NA NA TRBJ1-6 TRBV20-1 CSASSSRDNSPLHF TGCAGTGCTAGTTCTAGCCGGGACAATTCACCCCTCCACTTT
once NA TRBJ2-7 TRBV6-4 CASRDGEGSSYEQYF TGTGCCAGCAGGGACGGCGAGGGGAGCTCCTACGAGCAGTACTTC
NA NA TRBJ2-7 TRBV7-9 CASSLHEHYEQYF TGTGCCAGCAGCTTACATGAACACTACGAGCAGTACTTC
NA TRBD1 TRBJ2-7 TRBV25-1 CASSGDRGHYEQYF TGTGCCAGCAGTGGCGACAGGGGACACTACGAGCAGTACTTC
NA NA TRBJ1-2 TRBV12-3/TRBV12-4 CASSLAISGGTNYGYTF TGTGCCAGCAGTTTAGCGATTAGCGGGGGGACCAACTATGGCTACACCTTC
NA NA TRBJ1-5 TRBV7-9 CASSLEGGAITPQHF TGTGCCAGCAGCCTAGAGGGGGGGGCGATAACGCCCCAGCATTTT
NA NA TRBJ2-3 TRBV12-3/TRBV12-4 CASRTGVRTDTQYF TGTGCCAGCAGGACCGGGGTGCGCACAGATACGCAGTATTTT
once NA TRBJ2-5 TRBV11-1 CASSPSLGYQETQYF TGTGCCAGCAGCCCCTCGCTTGGGTACCAAGAGACCCAGTACTTC
NA NA TRBJ2-7 TRBV20-1 CSAMASSYEQYF TGCAGTGCTATGGCCAGTAGCTACGAGCAGTACTTC
NA NA TRBJ1-2 TRBV7-2 CASRDVGGGPRRSYGYTF TGTGCCAGCAGAGACGTTGGGGGAGGTCCGCGGAGAAGCTATGGCTACACCTTC
NA TRBD1 TRBJ1-5 TRBV12-3/TRBV12-4 CASSTRQGAIGNQPQHF TGTGCCAGCAGTACAAGACAGGGGGCGATTGGGAATCAGCCCCAGCATTTT
NA NA TRBJ2-5 TRBV7-3 CASSLNTGVGETQYF TGTGCCAGCAGCTTAAACACGGGAGTGGGAGAGACCCAGTACTTC
NA NA TRBJ2-7 TRBV20-1 CSARGTYEQYF TGCAGTGCTAGAGGAACCTACGAGCAGTACTTC
many NA TRBJ2-2 TRBV19 CASHRRGPIVGELFF TGTGCCAGCCATCGCCGGGGGCCTATCGTCGGGGAGCTGTTTTTT
many NA TRBJ1-2 TRBV19 CASSGESYGYTF TGTGCCAGTAGTGGGGAGAGCTATGGCTACACCTTC
many NA TRBJ2-1 TRBV13 CASSLGGESYNEQFF TGTGCCAGCAGCTTAGGCGGGGAGTCCTACAATGAGCAGTTCTTC
NA NA TRBJ1-1 TRBV5-1 CASSLGTTEGAFF TGCGCCAGCAGCTTGGGGACCACCGAGGGGGCTTTCTTT
NA NA TRBJ2-3 TRBV19 CASSEGVADTQYF TGTGCCAGTAGTGAAGGGGTCGCAGATACGCAGTATTTT
NA TRBD1 TRBJ1-5 TRBV24-1 CATGGRGSDQPQHF TGTGCCACAGGTGGCAGGGGGTCGGATCAGCCCCAGCATTTT
many NA TRBJ2-2 TRBV2 CASSVTNRKLVELFF TGTGCCAGCAGTGTGACCAACAGGAAATTGGTGGAGCTGTTTTTT
NA NA TRBJ2-3 TRBV5-1 CASSLHSLNTDTQYF TGCGCCAGCAGCTTGCACAGCTTGAACACAGATACGCAGTATTTT
NA NA TRBJ1-1 TRBV4-1 CASSLRGDSAFF TGTGCCAGCAGCCTACGGGGGGACTCAGCTTTCTTT
few NA TRBJ2-3 TRBV3-1 CASSQASTDTQYF TGTGCCAGCAGCCAAGCTAGCACAGATACGCAGTATTTT
NA NA TRBJ2-5 TRBV6-1 CASSERLGRQAQYF TGTGCCAGCAGTGAACGCCTCGGAAGGCAGGCCCAGTACTTC
NA TRBD1 TRBJ1-1 TRBV7-8 CASSAGTGSTEAFF TGTGCCAGCAGCGCCGGGACAGGGTCCACTGAAGCTTTCTTT